Each of the 11 T cell receptor beta chains below was sequenced from the same sample in a study of T cells in Graves' hyperthyroidism and ophthalmopathy. Authors of the study amplified TCR beta CDR3 regions from RNA transcripts. During a first-round RT-PCR of the TCR CDR3, the HTBI primer set was used. TCRdb processed the multiplex PCR reads anew with MiXCR; each CDR3 protein has one entry. The sample records hundreds of thousands of distinct CDR3 sequences, around 20% being singletons. Source material: blood. The receptors were sampled from a man in his thirties or forties with Graves' ophthalmopathy.

This clonotype has a count of ten or more. The V and J genes are TRBV27 and TRBJ2-7; 7 positions agree with TRBD2. V lost 3 bases to trimming and J lost 3 bases; unmatched junction nucleotides: 8. Germline loops: CDR1 MNHEY, CDR2 SMNVEV (reference sequence). CDR3 length equals 15 residues. The CDR3 DNA is TGTGCCAGCAGTTTTTTCCGGGAGGACAACTACGAGCAGTACTTC. Translating it yields CASSFFREDNYEQYF.

This rearrangement joins TRBV27 to TRBJ2-1; D is undetermined. Looked up from germline, CDR1 is MNHEY and CDR2 is SMNVEV (reference sequence). V was shortened by 4 bases and J by 0 bases, with 7 bases between the two germline ends. The CDR3 length is 14 residues. The CDR3 coding sequence is TGTGCCAGCAGTTCAATCAGCTCCTACAATGAGCAGTTCTTC. Amino acids: CASSSISSYNEQFF.

This rearrangement joins TRBV7-2 to TRBJ2-1, with TRBD2 identical over 8 bases. Per germline, CDR1 SGHTA and CDR2 FQGNSA. V gave up 0 bases and J gave up 6 bases; unmatched junction bases: 7. CDR3 length: 16 residues. In DNA, the CDR3 is TGTGCCAGCAGCTTAGCCGGGGCGGGAGGTCCCAATGAGCAGTTCTTC. This encodes CASSLAGAGGPNEQFF.

This clonotype appeared once. The rearrangement joins TRBV19 to TRBJ2-3, with D perhaps assigned TRBD1 or TRBD2 (6 bases each). The germline CDR1 and CDR2 sequences are LNHDA and SQIVND (reference sequence). The CDR3 extends over 11 amino acids. The CDR3 DNA reads TGTACGGGGGCCCTCTCAGATACGCAGTATTTT. Translation gives CTGALSDTQYF.

This clonotype occurred a few times. This sequence joins TRBV6-1 and TRBJ1-1; D remains ambiguous. From germline, CDR1 is MNHNS and CDR2 SASEGT. This CDR3 region has 15 residues. V was cut by 6 bases and J by 1 base, with 15 bases left in between. CDR3 sequence: CASRDPRAGNTEAFF. In DNA form, the CDR3 reads TGTGCCAGCAGAGACCCAAGGGCTGGGAACACTGAAGCTTTCTTT.

The chain couples TRBV7-8 to TRBJ2-3, with TRBD2 as a possible D gene (5 bases). The CDR3 runs to 13 residues. Germline values: CDR1 SGHVS, CDR2 FQNEAQ. The V end was cut by 5 bases, the J end by 9 bases, with 15 bases between. CDR3 in amino acids: CASSPMGEVTQYF. CDR3 coding DNA: TGTGCCAGCAGCCCGATGGGAGAGGTGACGCAGTATTTT.

This clonotype turned up a few times. V is TRBV30 and J is TRBJ1-6; 7 positions agree with TRBD1. Per germline, CDR1 GTSNPN and CDR2 SVGIG (reference sequence). The CDR3 runs 17 residues. V was pared by 4 bases and J by 8 bases, with 17 bases of the junction left unmatched. The CDR3 here is CAWNDAGTAFRDSPLHF. CDR3 nucleotide sequence: TGTGCCTGGAATGACGCCGGGACAGCCTTTCGTGATTCACCCCTCCACTTT.

This chain uses TRBV5-1 with TRBJ1-2; no firm D call. Trimming stripped 4 bases from V and 0 bases from J, with 13 bases between. This CDR3 is 15 amino acids long. Germline loops: CDR1 SGHRS, CDR2 YFSETQ. The CDR3 protein is CASSPGANTNYGYTF. The CDR3 DNA reads TGCGCCAGCAGCCCGGGAGCCAACACTAACTATGGCTACACCTTC.

This clonotype has ten or more counts. The V call is TRBV11-2, the J call TRBJ1-2, with TRBD1 as a possible D gene (5 bases). The CDR3 length is 14 residues. V was shortened by 7 bases and J by 4 bases, with 16 bases between the two germline ends. Germline V CDR1 and CDR2: SGHAT, FQNNGV. The CDR3 loop is CASTDPGGVYGYTF. CDR3 nucleotide sequence: TGTGCCAGCACCGACCCCGGGGGAGTCTATGGCTACACCTTC.

The chain is built from TRBV11-2 and TRBJ1-3; 12 bases fit TRBD1. This CDR3 is 17 amino acids long. The ends lost 5 bases at V and 4 bases at J; junction bases unmatched: 9. The germline V gene encodes CDR1 SGHAT and CDR2 FQNNGV. CDR3 DNA: TGTGCCAGCAGCGGACTCCGGGACAGGGGGCCCGGAAACACCATATATTTT. Translating it yields CASSGLRDRGPGNTIYF.

This clonotype was seen a few times. This chain links TRBV18 with TRBJ2-6; D not certain. The CDR3 runs to 15 residues. In germline, CDR1 is KGHSH, CDR2 LQKENI. V lost 3 bases and J 0 bases, leaving 6 bases between the germline ends. CDR3 DNA: TGTGCCAGCTCACCTCTCTCCTCTGGGGCCAACGTCCTGACTTTC. Translated: CASSPLSSGANVLTF.